The 17 T cell receptor beta chains given below trace back to one sample, sequenced in a study of OX40 agonist ivuxolimab in advanced cancers. Sequencing was performed with immunoSEQ multiplex PCR; in TCRdb, only in-frame clones are kept and a portion is missing. The table shows some 50,000 clones, with around 86% occurring only once. The sequenced sample was CD4+ or CD8+ T cells sorted from blood, obtained in a trial of the OX40 agonist ivuxolimab. The receptors derive from an adult with an advanced solid tumor such as melanoma, head and neck, liver or kidney cancer.

This chain joins TRBV7-9 and TRBJ2-1; 13 positions agree with TRBD2. Germline V gene data show CDR1 as SEHNR and CDR2 as FQNEAQ (reference sequence). CDR3 length: 17 amino acids. V dropped 9 bases and J dropped 0; count of bases not matched to a gene: 8. As DNA, the CDR3 is TGTGCCAGTACCGGGACTAGCGGGATGCGCTCCTACAATGAGCAGTTCTTC. Encoded protein: CASTGTSGMRSYNEQFF.

The DNA for the CDR3 is TGTGCCAGCAGTCCAGGGACGGAAAACGAAGCTTTCTTT. Translating it yields CASSPGTENEAFF. The chain has TRBV6-5 and TRBJ1-1; a weak D match, TRBD1 (5 bases). V lost 5 bases to trimming and J lost 8 bases, with 15 bases between them. Germline V gene data show CDR1 as MNHEY and CDR2 as SVGAGI. The CDR3 has 13 amino acids.

The chain carries TRBV5-8 and TRBJ2-7, with TRBD1 matching 10 bases. The CDR3 is 13 amino acids. After removal of 9 bases from V and 4 bases from J, the junction contained 7 bases not matched to a gene. The germline gives CDR1 SGHTS, CDR2 YDEGEE. In nucleotides, the CDR3 is TGTGCCACCCACCGGGACAGGGGTTACGAGCAGTACTTC. This encodes CATHRDRGYEQYF.

The genes are TRBV30 and TRBJ2-1; 7 bases map to TRBD2. The J segment lost 9 bases and the V segment lost 4 bases, leaving 15 bases of the junction unmatched. Per germline, CDR1 GTSNPN and CDR2 SVGIG (reference sequence). The CDR3 consists of 15 residues. This CDR3 is CAWTHLAASSVEQFF. In nucleotides, the CDR3 is TGTGCCTGGACCCATCTAGCGGCTTCGAGTGTTGAGCAGTTCTTC.

The CDR3 spells CASSPQGAEGYTF. The CDR3 DNA follows: TGTGCCAGCTCTCCCCAGGGGGCGGAAGGCTACACCTTC. The chain combines TRBV18 with TRBJ1-2, with 8 bases identical to TRBD1. This CDR3 contains 13 residues. With V trimmed by 6 bases and J by 8 bases, 8 bases remained unmatched. From germline, CDR1 is KGHSH and CDR2 LQKENI.

This clone has just one count. V and J are TRBV18 and TRBJ2-7, with D perhaps matching TRBD1 (5 bases). In germline, CDR1 is KGHSH, CDR2 LQKENI. The V end was cut by 6 bases, the J end by 3 bases, with 18 bases between. The CDR3 is 15 amino acids. The CDR3 region is CASSSTPGKGYEQYF. The CDR3 DNA follows: TGTGCCAGCTCTAGCACACCAGGGAAAGGCTACGAGCAGTACTTC.

The V and J genes are TRBV6-1 and TRBJ2-5; unclear D gene. Germline CDR1 is MNHNS and CDR2 is SASEGT. The CDR3 extends over 12 amino acids. V lost 0 bases, J lost 5 bases, and 4 bases lay in between. CDR3 sequence (DNA): TGTGCCAGCAGTGAAGCCCTGGAGACCCAGTACTTC. It is translated as CASSEALETQYF.

This sequence joins TRBV5-4 and TRBJ1-5, with 9 positions matching TRBD1. CDR1 SGHNT and CDR2 YYREEE come from the germline V gene (reference sequence). The CDR3 length is 13 residues. V shed 2 bases, J shed 7 bases, and the junction held 1 base outside the gene matches. As DNA, the CDR3 is TGTGCCAGCAGCTTTGACAGGGGGCAGCCCCAGCATTTT. Protein: CASSFDRGQPQHF.

The chain links TRBV28 to TRBJ1-4, with D unresolved. The CDR3 is made up of 15 amino acids. Germline V gives CDR1 MDHEN, CDR2 SYDVKM. Trimming removed 3 bases from V and 4 bases from J, with 12 bases in between. The CDR3 region has the DNA TGTGCCAGCAGTTTCATCGGACCGATTAATGAAAAACTGTTTTTT. Translating it yields CASSFIGPINEKLFF.

The chain links TRBV2 to TRBJ2-7, with 13 positions matching TRBD2. V lost 6 bases and J lost 5; bases outside the gene matches: 4. The CDR3 has 14 residues. The germline V gene has CDR1 SNHLY and CDR2 FYNNEI. The CDR3 spells CASRGLAGRNEQYF. The CDR3 DNA reads TGTGCCAGCAGGGGACTAGCGGGACGTAACGAGCAGTACTTC.

The V gene is TRBV2, the J gene TRBJ2-7, with a tentative D call TRBD2 (5 bases). Trimming removed 6 bases from V and 4 bases from J, with 10 bases in between. The CDR3 consists of 12 residues. Germline-derived CDR1 and CDR2 are SNHLY and FYNNEI. In DNA form, the CDR3 reads TGTGCCAGCAGCCCTAGGAGGTACGAGCAGTACTTC. Its translation is CASSPRRYEQYF.

This chain links TRBV27 with TRBJ2-7; the D gene is possibly TRBD1 (6 bases). Germline V lookup: CDR1 MNHEY, CDR2 SMNVEV (reference sequence). V gave up 4 bases and J gave up 1 base, with 14 bases separating them. The CDR3 is 15 residues long. CDR3 sequence reads: CASSSGGAGSYEQYF. Written as DNA, the CDR3 is TGTGCCAGCAGTTCTGGGGGCGCCGGGTCCTACGAGCAGTACTTC.

This chain joins TRBV28 and TRBJ2-7; 8 nucleotides align to TRBD1. J lost 0 bases, V lost 6 bases, and 7 bases had no gene match. This CDR3 spans 15 amino acids. The germline V gene has CDR1 MDHEN and CDR2 SYDVKM. DNA of the CDR3: TGTGCCAGCAGGAGGAGGACAGGGTTCTCCTACGAGCAGTACTTC. This codes for CASRRRTGFSYEQYF.

This chain joins TRBV28 and TRBJ1-2; no definite D call. The length of the CDR3 is 13 residues. Trimming removed 2 bases at V and 3 bases at J, with 7 bases between. Per germline, CDR1 MDHEN and CDR2 SYDVKM. CDR3 region: CASSLMAHYGYTF. The CDR3 region has the DNA TGTGCCAGCAGTTTAATGGCCCACTATGGCTACACCTTC.

The V gene is TRBV9, the J gene TRBJ2-5; 7 bases are a match to TRBD1. In germline, CDR1 is SGDLS, CDR2 YYNGEE. After removal of 0 bases from V and 4 bases from J, the junction contained 3 bases not matched to a gene. The CDR3 extends over 14 amino acids. CDR3 nucleotides: TGTGCCAGCAGCGTAGACCGGGACAGAGAGACCCAGTACTTC. Protein: CASSVDRDRETQYF.

This chain connects TRBV28 to TRBJ1-6, with D perhaps matching TRBD1 (6 bases). V was pared by 4 bases and J by 2 bases, with 9 bases between. The CDR3 loop spans 15 amino acids. Germline CDR1 is MDHEN and CDR2 is SYDVKM. The CDR3 DNA reads as TGTGCCAGCAGTTCCCAGGGGACCTATAATTCACCCCTCCACTTT. Its protein product is CASSSQGTYNSPLHF.

This clone was recorded only once. The gene calls are TRBV10-3 and TRBJ2-5; 9 bases fit TRBD2. The CDR3 runs to 16 residues. V was pared by 0 bases and J by 1 base, with 3 bases of the junction left unmatched. The germline CDR1 and CDR2 sequences are ENHRY and SYGVKD. CDR3 protein: CAISESSGSGQETQYF. For the CDR3, the DNA is TGTGCCATCAGTGAGTCTAGCGGGAGTGGCCAAGAGACCCAGTACTTC.